One and the same sample provided the 26 T cell receptor beta chains below, sequenced in a study of metastatic and nonmetastatic thyroid tumors. Thyroid surgery took place with no prior treatment in any patient. With MiXCR, TCRdb called clones anew from the PCR reads. The table includes 25,000 to 30,000 clones, over 15% detected once. Sequencing was carried out using blood. All receptors derive from a female donor with papillary thyroid cancer or a benign thyroid nodule (not recorded which). Some clones in this sample may be carry-over from other donors' samples.

This clone is categorized as medium-sized (0.01 to 0.1%). V gene TRBV27 combines with J gene TRBJ2-7; 14 nucleotides align to TRBD2. After removal of 5 bases from V and 1 base from J, the junction contained 7 bases not matched to a gene. This CDR3 has 17 residues. CDR1 is MNHEY and CDR2 is SMNVEV in the germline V gene (reference sequence). CDR3 nucleotide sequence: TGTGCCAGCAGTCCGGGACTAGCGGGAGTGGGTTCCTACGAGCAGTACTTC. Its translation is CASSPGLAGVGSYEQYF.

The table lists this clone with many counts. The gene calls are TRBV2 and TRBJ2-2, with D perhaps matching TRBD1 or TRBD2 (5 bases each). The length of the CDR3 is 15 residues. Germline CDR1 reads SNHLY; CDR2 reads FYNNEI. V lost 6 bases, J lost 0 bases, and 11 bases lay in between. The CDR3 region has the DNA TGTGCCAGCAGGGGACGGCTAGCGAACACCGGGGAGCTGTTTTTT. The encoded protein is CASRGRLANTGELFF.

As concerns this clone: A junction boundary mismatches the germline segment, possibly from a read error. This chain uses TRBV27 with TRBJ1-2; the D is unclear. Germline V gene sequence: CDR1 MNHEY, CDR2 SMNVEV (reference sequence). CDR3 size: 10 residues. The CDR3 coding sequence is TGTGCCAGCAGTTTGGGAGGCTACGCCTTC. Amino acid sequence: CASSLGGYAF.

V is TRBV5-1 and J is TRBJ2-2, with 7 bases lining up with TRBD1. This CDR3 spans 15 amino acids. Per the germline V gene, CDR1 is SGHRS and CDR2 is YFSETQ. The V and J ends lost 0 bases and 4 bases, in that order; junction bases with no gene match: 3. CDR3 amino acids: CASSLAKGATGELFF. The CDR3, as DNA: TGCGCCAGCAGCTTGGCCAAGGGGGCCACCGGGGAGCTGTTTTTT.

This clone is categorized as medium-sized. J is TRBJ2-7 and V is TRBV6-1, with D perhaps matching TRBD1 (5 bases). CDR3 size: 15 residues. Trimming left V 2 bases short and J 4 bases short, with 15 bases between. Germline CDR1 reads MNHNS; CDR2 reads SASEGT. The CDR3 loop reads CASSEIRASRYEQYF. As DNA, the CDR3 is TGTGCCAGCAGTGAAATCAGGGCTTCTAGGTACGAGCAGTACTTC.

This clone was counted many times. The chain uses TRBV5-1 and TRBJ2-2; D tentatively reads TRBD1 or TRBD2 (5 bases each). This CDR3 has 18 residues. Per germline, CDR1 SGHRS and CDR2 YFSETQ. V lost 1 base, J lost 1 base, and 17 bases lay in between. DNA of the CDR3: TGCGCCAGCAGCTTGAACACGGGGCGCGTGAAGAACACCGGGGAGCTGTTTTTT. Translation: CASSLNTGRVKNTGELFF.

The chain combines TRBV2 with TRBJ2-5, with D tentatively TRBD1 (7 bases). Near its end, the DNA agrees better with TRBJ2-7, so the J call may be wrong. The CDR3 runs 15 residues. Germline CDR1 SNHLY, CDR2 FYNNEI. CDR3 amino acids: CASSWTGREVGEQYF. CDR3 in DNA: TGTGCCAGCAGTTGGACAGGTAGGGAGGTCGGCGAGCAGTACTTC.

The chain has TRBV20-1 and TRBJ2-7; D ambiguous. The V gene lost 1 base and the J gene lost 5 bases, with 27 bases spanning the gap. In germline, CDR1 is DFQATT, CDR2 SNEGSKA (reference sequence). This CDR3 has 18 amino acids. The CDR3 reads CSARGSMVRHLKRHEQYF. In nucleotides, the CDR3 is TGCAGTGCTAGAGGTTCAATGGTGAGGCACTTAAAACGCCACGAGCAGTACTTC.

This clone turned up a few times. Other DNA sequences in the sample encode the same CDR3. This CDR3 reads CASSRQGALSDTQYF. The CDR3 DNA follows: TGTGCCAGCAGTCGACAGGGCGCTTTGTCAGATACGCAGTATTTT. This chain joins TRBV6-1 and TRBJ2-3, with 7 bases identical to TRBD1. Trimming cost V 5 bases and J 4 bases; bases outside gene matches: 9. CDR3 size: 15 residues. Germline V lookup: CDR1 MNHNS, CDR2 SASEGT.

This clone was picked up many times. V and J are TRBV19 and TRBJ2-2; D possibly corresponds to TRBD2 (6 bases). There are 15 residues in the CDR3. CDR1 and CDR2 (germline): LNHDA, SQIVND (reference sequence). Trimming removed 4 bases from V and 0 bases from J, with 9 bases in between. The CDR3: CASSRGLTNTGELFF. DNA for the CDR3: TGTGCCAGTAGTAGGGGACTCACGAACACCGGGGAGCTGTTTTTT.

Regarding this clone: A much bigger clone sits one base away, suggesting this may be a read error. The rearrangement links TRBV7-9 to TRBJ1-1; no reliable D call. The CDR3 has 12 amino acids. Trimming removed 3 bases at V and 4 bases at J, with 6 bases between. Germline CDR1 and CDR2: SEHNR and FQNEAQ (reference sequence). The CDR3 DNA sequence: TGTGCCAGCAGCTTCAGCGGCACTGAAGCTTTCTTT. Residues: CASSFSGTEAFF. Full variable domain (missing parts from reference TRBV7-9 and TRBJ1-1): DTGVSQNPRHKITKRGQNVTFRCDPISEHNRLYWYRQTLGQGPEFLTYFQNEAQLEKSRLLSDRFSAERPKGSFSTLEIQRTEQGDSAMYLCASSFSGTEAFFGQGTRLTVV.

This clone appeared a few times. This chain connects TRBV11-2 to TRBJ1-3, with 7 bases matching TRBD1. Germline trimming cut 3 bases from V and 0 bases from J; bases unmatched to any gene: 2. The germline gives CDR1 SGHAT, CDR2 FQNNGV. This CDR3 is 15 amino acids long. CDR3 amino acids: CASSLGQPSGNTIYF. The CDR3 nucleotides read TGTGCCAGCAGCTTGGGACAGCCCTCTGGAAACACCATATATTTT.

Many counts were recorded for this clone. The chain has TRBV18 and TRBJ1-4, with 7 bases identical to TRBD1. Germline loops: CDR1 KGHSH, CDR2 LQKENI. Unmatched junction bases numbered 6, after V lost 3 bases and J lost 8 bases. CDR3 length: 14 residues. The CDR3 nucleotides are TGTGCCAGCTCACCCGGACAGGTTGGGGAAAAACTGTTTTTT. This sequence encodes CASSPGQVGEKLFF.

This clone appeared many times. This sequence joins TRBV4-1 and TRBJ2-7, with 11 nucleotides matching TRBD2. The germline CDR1 and CDR2 sequences are MGHRA and YSYEKL. The CDR3 runs 14 residues. J gave up 0 bases and V 9 bases, and 4 bases lay outside the gene matches. CDR3 residues: CASSGRVSSYEQYF. The CDR3 DNA follows: TGCGCCAGTAGCGGGAGGGTAAGCTCCTACGAGCAGTACTTC.

This clone was recorded a few times. This rearrangement joins TRBV6-5 to TRBJ1-1, with 7 bases that match TRBD1. Germline V lookup: CDR1 MNHEY, CDR2 SVGAGI. Trimming took 1 base from V and 4 from J; bases not matched to a gene: 3. The CDR3 spans 14 residues. CDR3 sequence: CASSYWGQSTEAFF. For the CDR3, the DNA is TGTGCCAGCAGTTACTGGGGACAGTCCACTGAAGCTTTCTTT.

This clone was seen many times. The genes are TRBV10-3 and TRBJ2-1; TRBD1 aligns across 10 bases. J gave up 2 bases and V 7 bases, and 2 bases lay outside the gene matches. This CDR3 has 14 amino acids. Germline CDR1 ENHRY, CDR2 SYGVKD. CDR3 coding DNA: TGTGCCATCATGGGGACAGGGGCCTACAATGAGCAGTTCTTC. Residues: CAIMGTGAYNEQFF.

This clone has a count of ten or more. This chain uses TRBV6-2 or TRBV6-3 with TRBJ2-7; possible D gene TRBD1, 6 bases. There are 14 residues in the CDR3. The V end was cut by 5 bases, the J end by 2 bases, with 13 bases between. The V gene's germline CDR1 is MNHEY and CDR2 SVGEGT. CDR3 loop: CASSLTGNPYEQYF. The CDR3 coding sequence is TGTGCCAGCAGTCTCACAGGGAACCCCTACGAGCAGTACTTC.

Within the sample, this clone is medium-sized. This chain uses TRBV28 with TRBJ2-7, with D hard to call. The CDR3 length is 16 residues. Deletions cut 1 base from V and 0 bases from J, with 13 bases between. Germline CDR1 is MDHEN and CDR2 is SYDVKM. The CDR3 region is CASSLSSSPSSYEQYF. The CDR3 DNA reads TGTGCCAGCAGTTTATCCTCAAGTCCGAGCTCCTACGAGCAGTACTTC.

This clone has just a few counts. V gene TRBV6-1 combines with J gene TRBJ1-2; D ambiguous. Germline loops: CDR1 MNHNS, CDR2 SASEGT. This CDR3 comprises 12 residues. The V end was cut by 8 bases, the J end by 2 bases, with 9 bases between. The CDR3: CASSTHNYGYTF. The CDR3 bases are TGTGCCAGCTCGACTCACAACTATGGCTACACCTTC.

This clone has a count of ten or more. This sequence joins TRBV27 and TRBJ2-1; a weak D match, TRBD2 (6 bases). Per the germline V gene, CDR1 is MNHEY and CDR2 is SMNVEV (reference sequence). This CDR3 is built from 14 residues. The V end lost 1 base, the J end lost 3 bases, and 7 bases lay between the germline ends. This CDR3 is CASSLFGSYNEQFF. The CDR3 nucleotides read TGTGCCAGCAGTTTATTCGGGAGCTACAATGAGCAGTTCTTC.

The gene calls are TRBV9 and TRBJ2-2; D uncertain. V was cut by 1 base and J by 0 bases, with 7 bases left in between. CDR1 is SGDLS, CDR2 YYNGEE, per germline. This CDR3 contains 15 residues. CDR3 residues: CASSVSVTNTGELFF. The CDR3 nucleotides are TGTGCCAGCAGCGTATCAGTTACGAACACCGGGGAGCTGTTTTTT.

By share of the sample, this clone is medium-sized. This rearrangement joins TRBV27 to TRBJ2-7; 7 bases are a match to TRBD2. The germline V gene has CDR1 MNHEY and CDR2 SMNVEV (reference sequence). The length of the CDR3 is 15 residues. V was pared by 2 bases and J by 3 bases, with 7 bases of the junction left unmatched. The CDR3 spells CASSLRRGGSYEQYF. The CDR3 bases are TGTGCCAGCAGTTTACGGCGGGGAGGGAGCTACGAGCAGTACTTC.

At least ten counts were recorded for this clone. The V gene is TRBV6-1, the J gene TRBJ2-2; 8 bases line up with TRBD2. The CDR3 runs to 15 residues. Germline-derived CDR1 and CDR2 are MNHNS and SASEGT. With 8 bases clipped from V and 7 bases from J, the junction kept 12 bases outside the gene matches. CDR3 sequence: CASLGLGGIGGELFF. The CDR3 DNA reads as TGTGCCAGCCTGGGACTAGGAGGGATCGGCGGGGAGCTGTTTTTT.

This clone was seen many times. The chain employs TRBV7-2 and TRBJ2-1; possibly TRBD1 for D (6 bases). Between the trimmed V and J ends, which lost 5 bases and 9 bases, there was a span of 23 bases. The CDR3 loop spans 16 amino acids. Germline-derived CDR1 and CDR2 are SGHTA and FQGNSA. CDR3 sequence reads: CASSPRQVEYNVEQFF. The CDR3 DNA follows: TGTGCCAGCAGCCCCAGACAGGTAGAGTACAATGTTGAGCAGTTCTTC.

In its sample, this clone was seen many times. V usage is TRBV14 and J usage is TRBJ2-5, with unresolved D. The CDR3 has 14 amino acids. The germline V gene has CDR1 SGHDN and CDR2 FVKESK. Trimming took 0 bases from V and 14 from J, leaving 19 bases between them. The DNA of the CDR3 is TGTGCCAGCAGCCAAGATACCTCTTGGAGCGTTGAATACTTC. Its protein product is CASSQDTSWSVEYF.

This clone was seen at least ten times. The J gene is TRBJ2-7, the V gene TRBV28, with 9 bases matching TRBD2. CDR3 length equals 15 residues. V shed 10 bases, J shed 2 bases, and the junction held 12 bases outside the gene matches. Germline V gene lookup returns CDR1 MDHEN and CDR2 SYDVKM. The CDR3 is CANPELAGHPYEQYF. CDR3 sequence (DNA): TGTGCCAACCCGGAACTAGCGGGCCATCCCTACGAGCAGTACTTC.